These 30 T cell receptor beta chains came from one sample sequenced in a study of cytomegalovirus exposure and HLA in healthy donors. 60 Vbeta and 13 Jbeta primers were used in PCR. This table comes from immunoSEQ multiplex PCR, and its TCRdb copy is limited to in-frame clones, with some not included. This table holds over 200,000 clones, nearly 80% found once. Sequenced sample: PBMCs. All receptors come from a male donor in good health and CMV-seronegative.

In its sample, this clone was seen once. This rearrangement joins TRBV6-5 to TRBJ2-7; D gene unclear. Germline V CDR1 and CDR2: MNHEY, SVGAGI. The CDR3 has 13 residues. V was trimmed by 2 bases and J by 1 base, leaving 6 bases between them. The CDR3 bases are TGTGCCAGCAGTTACCGTGAGTCCTACGAGCAGTACTTC. As protein: CASSYRESYEQYF.

This rearrangement joins TRBV4-1 to TRBJ2-1; 14 bases match TRBD2. The CDR3 has 18 amino acids. After removal of 4 bases from V and 2 bases from J, the junction contained 7 bases not matched to a gene. Per the germline V gene, CDR1 is MGHRA and CDR2 is YSYEKL. The CDR3 spells CASSPDRTSGGTYNEQFF. The CDR3 nucleotides are TGCGCCAGCAGCCCCGACCGGACTAGCGGGGGGACCTACAATGAGCAGTTCTTC.

A remark on this clone: At the DNA level, this CDR3 is encoded by other sequences in the same sample as well. The chain carries TRBV9 and TRBJ2-3; 7 positions match TRBD1. Per the germline V gene, CDR1 is SGDLS and CDR2 is YYNGEE. The CDR3 covers 15 residues. V dropped 2 bases and J dropped 0; count of bases not matched to a gene: 3. The CDR3 coding sequence is TGTGCCAGCAGCGTTGGACAGGCTAGCACAGATACGCAGTATTTT. This sequence encodes CASSVGQASTDTQYF.

In this sample, this clone turned up once. The CDR3, as DNA: TGTGCCAGCATCAAGACAGGGGGCGCGAGGTGGGAGACCCAGTACTTC. Its translation: CASIKTGGARWETQYF. V is TRBV7-9 and J is TRBJ2-5, with TRBD1 matching over 10 bases. From germline, CDR1 is SEHNR and CDR2 FQNEAQ (reference sequence). After removal of 7 bases from V and 5 bases from J, the junction contained 13 bases not matched to a gene. The CDR3 is 16 residues long.

The DNA for the CDR3 is TGTGCCAGCAGCTTGGGGCAGGGGATGTATGGCTACACCTTC. Protein: CASSLGQGMYGYTF. The V gene is TRBV5-6, the J gene TRBJ1-2; D is possibly TRBD1 (6 bases). Germline loops: CDR1 SGHDT, CDR2 YYEEEE. Trimming stripped 0 bases from V and 5 bases from J, with 11 bases between. The CDR3 is 14 amino acids.

This rearrangement joins TRBV28 to TRBJ2-7, with TRBD2 matching 16 bases. The length of the CDR3 is 15 residues. The V gene end was trimmed by 5 bases and the J gene end by 7 bases; junction bases not matched to a gene: 5. CDR1 is MDHEN, CDR2 SYDVKM, per germline. The CDR3 DNA follows: TGTGCCAGCAGTCCCGGGACTAGCGGGAGGGAGGAGCAGTACTTC. Its protein is CASSPGTSGREEQYF. The full variable domain, its missing parts supplied by reference TRBV28 and TRBJ2-7, is DVKVTQSSRYLVKRTGEKVFLECVQDMDHENMFWYRQDPGLGLRLIYFSYDVKMKEKGDIPEGYSVSREKKERFSLILESASTNQTSMYLCASSPGTSGREEQYFGPGTRLTVT.

The gene calls are TRBV11-3 and TRBJ2-2, with unresolved D. V lost 6 bases and J lost 8, with 7 bases in between. The germline V gene encodes CDR1 SGHNT and CDR2 YENEEA. This CDR3 spans 11 amino acids. DNA of the CDR3: TGTGCCAGCAGGGGCCGGGGGGAGCTGTTTTTT. Amino acids: CASRGRGELFF. The whole variable domain, filled in from reference TRBV11-3 and TRBJ2-2, reads EAGVVQSPRYKIIEKKQPVAFWCNPISGHNTLYWYLQNLGQGPELLIRYENEEAVDDSQLPKDRFSAERLKGVDSTLKIQPAELGDSAVYLCASRGRGELFFGEGSRLTVL.

The chain uses TRBV7-2 and TRBJ2-5, with TRBD1 matching over 9 bases. The J call may be incorrect, as the DNA end agrees better with TRBJ2-7. The CDR3 is 14 amino acids. CDR1 and CDR2 from the germline V gene are SGHTA and FQGNSA. The CDR3 sequence is CASVAGTGQYEQYF. In nucleotides, the CDR3 is TGTGCCAGCGTGGCCGGGACAGGGCAGTACGAGCAGTACTTC.

V is TRBV9 and J is TRBJ2-1, with D perhaps TRBD2 (5 bases). The length of the CDR3 is 11 residues. CDR1 SGDLS and CDR2 YYNGEE come from the germline V gene. Trimming took 3 bases from V and 9 from J, leaving 7 bases between them. The CDR3 nucleotides read TGTGCCAGCAGCGAACGGGGTGAGCAGTTCTTC. It yields the protein CASSERGEQFF.

This clone was counted only a few times. The V call is TRBV4-3, the J call TRBJ2-2; tentatively, D is TRBD1 (5 bases). CDR3 length: 15 residues. Germline CDR1 is LGHNA and CDR2 is YSLEER. V was clipped by 3 bases and J by 5 bases, with 13 bases between them. CDR3 in amino acids: CASSQVGQSTGELFF. CDR3 in DNA: TGCGCCAGCAGCCAGGTCGGACAATCTACCGGGGAGCTGTTTTTT.

The V gene is TRBV6-1, the J gene TRBJ1-5; D is uncertain. This CDR3 has 15 residues. V dropped 1 base and J dropped 3 bases, with 10 bases sitting between them. Germline CDR1 MNHNS, CDR2 SASEGT. The CDR3 bases are TGTGCCAGCAGTGAAGAGTTCAGTTCCAATCAGCCCCAGCATTTT. It yields the protein CASSEEFSSNQPQHF.

This sequence joins TRBV6-1 and TRBJ2-5; D perhaps matches TRBD1 (7 bases). CDR3 length: 17 residues. Germline CDR1 reads MNHNS; CDR2 reads SASEGT. V was trimmed by 2 bases and J by 5 bases, leaving 21 bases between them. CDR3 amino acids: CASSERRAAGGRETQYF. Here the CDR3 DNA reads TGTGCCAGCAGTGAAAGGAGGGCGGCAGGGGGAAGGGAGACCCAGTACTTC.

The chain uses TRBV7-3 and TRBJ1-5; D possibly corresponds to TRBD1 (6 bases). The CDR3 spans 15 residues. Germline assignment: CDR1 SGHTA and CDR2 FQGTGA. Trimming removed 1 base at V and 4 bases at J, with 11 bases between. The CDR3 spells CASSLKGGQNQPQHF. CDR3 DNA: TGTGCCAGCAGCTTAAAGGGTGGACAGAATCAGCCCCAGCATTTT.

The chain couples TRBV6-6 to TRBJ1-1; 10 bases are shared with TRBD1. This CDR3 is 16 amino acids long. J was trimmed by 1 base and V by 1 base; bases with no gene match: 3. The germline V gene has CDR1 MNHNY and CDR2 SVGAGI (reference sequence). CDR3 in DNA: TGTGCCAGCAGTTACTTGACAGGGGGCCCGAACACTGAAGCTTTCTTT. The encoded protein is CASSYLTGGPNTEAFF.

The genes are TRBV5-1 and TRBJ2-3, with 11 positions matching TRBD2. Looked up from germline, CDR1 is SGHRS and CDR2 is YFSETQ. Germline trimming cut 5 bases from V and 4 bases from J; bases unmatched to any gene: 3. The CDR3 loop spans 14 amino acids. The CDR3 DNA follows: TGCGCCAGCAGTACTAGCGGGAGTTCAGATACGCAGTATTTT. It is translated as CASSTSGSSDTQYF.

Details on this clone: Different DNA sequences within this sample yield the same CDR3. The chain uses TRBV4-3 and TRBJ1-1; D is undetermined. CDR1 and CDR2 (germline): LGHNA, YSLEER. CDR3 length: 14 amino acids. V shed 0 bases and J shed 4 bases, with 9 bases lying between them. Here the CDR3 DNA reads TGCGCCAGCAGCCAAGATCTAGGAGCCACTGAAGCTTTCTTT. Its translation: CASSQDLGATEAFF.

The J gene is TRBJ2-1, the V gene TRBV9; 8 bases align to TRBD2. Germline V gene sequence: CDR1 SGDLS, CDR2 YYNGEE. V lost 4 bases, J lost 15 bases, and 33 bases stayed unmatched. CDR3 length: 20 amino acids. CDR3 protein: CASSPSAGGGKGQAVGTVFF. As DNA, the CDR3 is TGTGCCAGCAGCCCATCTGCCGGGGGGGGCAAGGGACAAGCGGTGGGTACGGTGTTCTTC.

The chain joins TRBV7-2 to TRBJ1-2; no firm D call. In germline, CDR1 is SGHTA, CDR2 FQGNSA. The CDR3 totals 15 residues. Trimming left V 1 base short and J 2 bases short, with 11 bases between. Written as DNA, the CDR3 is TGTGCCAGCAGCTTAGACGCGGTCGGAAACTATGGCTACACCTTC. The encoded protein is CASSLDAVGNYGYTF.

This chain connects TRBV7-2 to TRBJ1-1; tentatively, D is TRBD1 (5 bases). The CDR3 spans 14 residues. The V and J ends lost 5 bases and 3 bases respectively, with 13 bases between them. Germline V gene data show CDR1 as SGHTA and CDR2 as FQGNSA. The CDR3 DNA reads TGTGCCAGCAGCGGTACGAACAGGTACACTGAAGCTTTCTTT. Its protein product is CASSGTNRYTEAFF.

The chain joins TRBV10-3 to TRBJ2-3, with D possibly matching TRBD1 (5 bases). The V end was cut by 3 bases, the J end by 2 bases, with 9 bases between. Germline-derived CDR1 and CDR2 are ENHRY and SYGVKD. The length of the CDR3 is 14 residues. The chain's CDR3 is CAISDQGFTDTQYF. The DNA for the CDR3 is TGTGCCATCAGTGATCAGGGATTCACAGATACGCAGTATTTT.

J is TRBJ2-3 and V is TRBV5-1; 7 bases fit TRBD2. CDR1 and CDR2 (germline): SGHRS, YFSETQ. This CDR3 has 16 residues. Trimming cost V 4 bases and J 1 base; bases outside gene matches: 9. CDR3 amino acids: CASSPRASGGTDTQYF. CDR3 bases: TGCGCCAGCAGCCCTCGGGCTAGCGGAGGCACAGATACGCAGTATTTT.

This clone occurred once. The chain couples TRBV28 to TRBJ2-7, with a possible D match to TRBD1 (6 bases). Germline V gene sequence: CDR1 MDHEN, CDR2 SYDVKM. V lost 2 bases and J 5 bases, leaving 7 bases between the germline ends. CDR3 length: 12 residues. The CDR3 nucleotides are TGTGCCAGCAGTTTAACAGGGAACGAGCAGTACTTC. The encoded protein is CASSLTGNEQYF.

This clone has just a few counts. Here the CDR3 reads CASSRDRDNEQFF. Written as DNA, the CDR3 is TGTGCCAGCAGCCGGGACAGGGACAATGAGCAGTTCTTC. This chain uses TRBV11-1 with TRBJ2-1, with 9 nucleotides matching TRBD1. V dropped 5 bases and J dropped 5; count of bases not matched to a gene: 1. The CDR3 runs 13 residues. Germline lookup yields CDR1 SGHAT and CDR2 FQDESV (reference sequence). The whole variable domain, filled in from reference TRBV11-1 and TRBJ2-1, reads EAEVAQSPRYKITEKSQAVAFWCDPISGHATLYWYRQILGQGPELLVQFQDESVVDDSQLPKDRFSAERLKGVDSTLKIQPAELGDSAMYLCASSRDRDNEQFFGPGTRLTVL.

This chain connects TRBV1 to TRBJ1-6. TRBV1 is a pseudogene. There are 16 residues in the CDR3. For the CDR3, the DNA is TGCACCAGCAGCCCCACTATTTGCTCCTATAATTCACCCCTCCACTTT. This gives the protein CTSSPTICSYNSPLHF.

The rearrangement links TRBV27 to TRBJ2-7; D ambiguous. Per germline, CDR1 MNHEY and CDR2 SMNVEV (reference sequence). V was trimmed by 2 bases and J by 7 bases, leaving 6 bases between them. This CDR3 has 11 residues. The CDR3 sequence is CASSLGKEQYF. The DNA for the CDR3 is TGTGCCAGCAGTTTAGGCAAGGAGCAGTACTTC.

The rearrangement joins TRBV4-3 to TRBJ1-6; the D gene is possibly TRBD1 (5 bases). The CDR3 covers 20 residues. The germline V gene encodes CDR1 LGHNA and CDR2 YSLEER. The ends were cut back, 1 base at V and 0 bases at J, with 19 bases in the middle. The CDR3 DNA follows: TGCGCCAGCAGCCAAGGTAGGACATTCTCCGGAAGCTCCTATAATTCACCCCTCCACTTT. Amino acids: CASSQGRTFSGSSYNSPLHF.

The chain has TRBV19 and TRBJ1-5, with 9 bases that match TRBD1. Trimming took 6 bases from V and 4 from J; bases not matched to a gene: 7. This CDR3 is built from 15 residues. The germline gives CDR1 LNHDA, CDR2 SQIVND (reference sequence). CDR3 region: CASSRDREGNQPQHF. As DNA, the CDR3 is TGTGCCAGTAGCCGGGACAGGGAGGGAAATCAGCCCCAGCATTTT.

The rearrangement links TRBV27 to TRBJ1-6; tentatively, D is TRBD1 (5 bases). Between the trimmed V and J ends, which lost 8 bases and 0 bases, there was a span of 8 bases. CDR1 is MNHEY, CDR2 SMNVEV, per germline (reference sequence). There are 14 residues in the CDR3. DNA for the CDR3: TGTGCCAGCGGGGGGGGCTCCTATAATTCACCCCTCCACTTT. It specifies CASGGGSYNSPLHF.

This clone appeared once. This rearrangement joins TRBV30 to TRBJ2-5; tentatively, D is TRBD2 (5 bases). The V gene's germline CDR1 is GTSNPN and CDR2 SVGIG (reference sequence). There are 12 residues in the CDR3. V shed 3 bases and J shed 10 bases, with 15 bases lying between them. The CDR3 region is CAWRRGIGVQYF. DNA of the CDR3: TGTGCCTGGAGGAGAGGGATTGGGGTCCAGTACTTC. The full variable domain, its missing parts supplied by reference TRBV30 and TRBJ2-5, is SQTIHQWPATLVQPVGSPLSLECTVEGTSNPNLYWYRQAAGRGLQLLFYSVGIGQISSEVPQNLSASRPQDRQFILSSKKLLLSDSGFYLCAWRRGIGVQYFGPGTRLLVL.

This clone was detected only a few times. The chain uses TRBV4-1 and TRBJ2-2; 11 nucleotides line up with TRBD2. The germline gives CDR1 MGHRA, CDR2 YSYEKL. V lost 1 base to trimming and J lost 3 bases; unmatched junction nucleotides: 10. CDR3 length equals 19 residues. CDR3 nucleotides: TGCGCCAGCAGCCAAGTAGGGACTAGCGGCCTAAGGGACACCGGGGAGCTGTTTTTT. It yields the protein CASSQVGTSGLRDTGELFF.